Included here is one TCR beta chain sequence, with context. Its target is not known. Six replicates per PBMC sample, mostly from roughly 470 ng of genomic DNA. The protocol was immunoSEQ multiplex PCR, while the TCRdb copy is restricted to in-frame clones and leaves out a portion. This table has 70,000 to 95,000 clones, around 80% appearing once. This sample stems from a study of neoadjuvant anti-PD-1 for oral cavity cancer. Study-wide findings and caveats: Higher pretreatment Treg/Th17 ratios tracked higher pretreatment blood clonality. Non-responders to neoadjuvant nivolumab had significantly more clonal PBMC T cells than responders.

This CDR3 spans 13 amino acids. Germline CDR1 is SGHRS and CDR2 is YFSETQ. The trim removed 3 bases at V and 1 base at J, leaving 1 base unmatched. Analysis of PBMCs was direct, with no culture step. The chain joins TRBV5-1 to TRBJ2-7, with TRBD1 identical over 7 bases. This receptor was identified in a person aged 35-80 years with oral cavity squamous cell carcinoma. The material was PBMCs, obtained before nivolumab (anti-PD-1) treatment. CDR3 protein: CASSSGQSYEQYF. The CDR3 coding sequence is TGCGCCAGCAGCTCGGGACAGTCCTACGAGCAGTACTTC.